Shown below are 3 T cell receptor beta chains from a single sample sequenced in a study of cytomegalovirus exposure and HLA in healthy donors. 13 Jbeta primers and 60 Vbeta primers were used for the PCR. Libraries were prepared by immunoSEQ multiplex PCR; TCRdb keeps only in-frame clonotypes and omits some of them. The sample lists about 75,000 clones; approximately 82% were seen once. The sample comprised PBMCs. The receptors were gathered from a man aged 18 to 29 in good health and CMV-seronegative.

Comments on this clone: A junction boundary mismatches the germline segment, possibly from a read error. The V and J genes are TRBV6-4 and TRBJ1-1, with 11 bases fitting TRBD1. Germline CDR1 MRHNA, CDR2 SNTAGT. CDR3 length equals 14 residues. CDR3 sequence: CDSSDGTGGTEAFF. The CDR3 region has the DNA TGTGACAGCAGTGACGGGACAGGGGGCACTGAAGCTTTCTTT.

CDR3 sequence (DNA): TGTGCCAGCAGGGGCGGGAATCAGCCCCAGCATTTT. This codes for CASRGGNQPQHF. The rearrangement links TRBV28 to TRBJ1-5, with D uncertain. The CDR3 is made up of 12 amino acids. The V gene's germline CDR1 is MDHEN and CDR2 SYDVKM. V was shortened by 6 bases and J by 4 bases, with 7 bases between the two germline ends. Drawing the rest from reference TRBV28 and TRBJ1-5, the complete variable domain is DVKVTQSSRYLVKRTGEKVFLECVQDMDHENMFWYRQDPGLGLRLIYFSYDVKMKEKGDIPEGYSVSREKKERFSLILESASTNQTSMYLCASRGGNQPQHFGDGTRLSIL.

The chain links TRBV7-2 to TRBJ2-5; D perhaps matches TRBD1 (5 bases). The CDR3 extends over 14 amino acids. Germline CDR1 reads SGHTA; CDR2 reads FQGNSA. Trimming removed 5 bases at V and 2 bases at J, with 12 bases between. The CDR3 region has the DNA TGTGCCAGCAGCCCCCGGTGGACACAAGAGACCCAGTACTTC. This codes for CASSPRWTQETQYF.